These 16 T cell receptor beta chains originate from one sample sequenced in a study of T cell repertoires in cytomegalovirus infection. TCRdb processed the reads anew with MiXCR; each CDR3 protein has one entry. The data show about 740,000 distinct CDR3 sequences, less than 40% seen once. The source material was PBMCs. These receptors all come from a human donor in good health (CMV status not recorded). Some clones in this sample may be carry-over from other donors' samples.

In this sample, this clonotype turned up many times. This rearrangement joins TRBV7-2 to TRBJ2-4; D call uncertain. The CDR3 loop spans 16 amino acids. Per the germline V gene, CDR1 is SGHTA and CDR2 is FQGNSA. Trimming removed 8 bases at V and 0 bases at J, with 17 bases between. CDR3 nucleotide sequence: TGTGCCAGCGGATACTTTTCCGCTATAGCCAAAAACATTCAGTACTTC. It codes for CASGYFSAIAKNIQYF.

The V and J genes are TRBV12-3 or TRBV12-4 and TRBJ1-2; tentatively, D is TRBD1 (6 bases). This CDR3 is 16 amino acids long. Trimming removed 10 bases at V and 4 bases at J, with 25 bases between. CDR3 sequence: CATDSFYGTSPYGYTF. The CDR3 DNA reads TGTGCCACCGACTCCTTTTACGGGACATCACCCTATGGCTACACCTTC.

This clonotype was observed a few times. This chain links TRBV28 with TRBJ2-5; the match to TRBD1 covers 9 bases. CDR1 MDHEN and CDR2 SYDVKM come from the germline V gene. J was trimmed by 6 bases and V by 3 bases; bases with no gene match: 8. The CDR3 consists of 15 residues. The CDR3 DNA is TGTGCCAGCAGTTTGGGTGGGACAGGGTACAAGACCCAGTACTTC. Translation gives CASSLGGTGYKTQYF.

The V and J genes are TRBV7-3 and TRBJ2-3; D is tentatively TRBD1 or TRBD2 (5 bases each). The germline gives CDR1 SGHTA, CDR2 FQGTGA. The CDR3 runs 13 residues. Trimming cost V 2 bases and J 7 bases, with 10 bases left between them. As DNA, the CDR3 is TGTGCCAGCAGCTTAGTGAGGGGAAATACGCAGTATTTT. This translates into CASSLVRGNTQYF.

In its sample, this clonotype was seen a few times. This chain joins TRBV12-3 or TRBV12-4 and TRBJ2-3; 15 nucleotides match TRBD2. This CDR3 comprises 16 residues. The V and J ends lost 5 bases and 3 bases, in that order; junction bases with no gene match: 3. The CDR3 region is CASSGLAGGRTDTQYF. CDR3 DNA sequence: TGTGCCAGCAGTGGACTAGCGGGGGGGCGAACAGATACGCAGTATTTT.

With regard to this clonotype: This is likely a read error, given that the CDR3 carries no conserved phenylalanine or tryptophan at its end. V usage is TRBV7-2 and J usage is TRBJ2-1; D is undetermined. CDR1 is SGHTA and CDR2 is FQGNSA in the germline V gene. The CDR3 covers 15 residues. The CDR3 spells CASSFGPGSYKEQFC. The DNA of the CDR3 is TGTGCCAGCAGCTTTGGACCGGGCTCCTACAAGGAGCAGTTCTGC.

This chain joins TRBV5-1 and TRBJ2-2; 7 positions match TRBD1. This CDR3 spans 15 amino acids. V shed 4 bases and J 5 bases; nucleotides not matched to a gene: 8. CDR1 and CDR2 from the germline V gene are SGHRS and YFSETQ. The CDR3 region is CASSLTGTATGELFF. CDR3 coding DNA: TGCGCCAGCAGCCTCACCGGGACAGCAACCGGGGAGCTGTTTTTT.

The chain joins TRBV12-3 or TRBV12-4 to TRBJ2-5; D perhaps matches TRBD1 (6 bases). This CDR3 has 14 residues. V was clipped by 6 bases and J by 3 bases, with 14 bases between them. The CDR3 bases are TGTGCCAGCAGACCCGGGACAATCAAAGAGACCCAGTACTTC. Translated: CASRPGTIKETQYF.

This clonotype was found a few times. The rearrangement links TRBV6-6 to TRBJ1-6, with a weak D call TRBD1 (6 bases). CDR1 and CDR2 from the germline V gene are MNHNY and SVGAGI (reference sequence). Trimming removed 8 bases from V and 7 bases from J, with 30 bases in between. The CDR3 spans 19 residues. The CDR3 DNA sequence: TGTGCCAGCGGGGGGGGGGGCAATCGGGTCGGACAGACGAATTCACCCCTCCACTTT. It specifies CASGGGGNRVGQTNSPLHF.

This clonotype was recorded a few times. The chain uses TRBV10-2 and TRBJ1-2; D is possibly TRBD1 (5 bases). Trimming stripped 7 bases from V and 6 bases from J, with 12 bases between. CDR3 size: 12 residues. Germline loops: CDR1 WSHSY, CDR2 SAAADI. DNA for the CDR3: TGCGCCAGCACAGGGTCTGCTGATGGCTACACCTTC. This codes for CASTGSADGYTF.

The CDR3: CASSKDSIGLAETQYF. The CDR3 nucleotides read TGTGCCAGCAGCAAAGACAGCATTGGACTAGCGGAGACCCAGTACTTC. V gene TRBV5-3 combines with J gene TRBJ2-5, with TRBD2 matching over 9 bases. TRBV5-3 is an open reading frame whose function is uncertain. CDR3 length: 16 residues. The trim removed 8 bases at V and 5 bases at J, leaving 16 bases unmatched.

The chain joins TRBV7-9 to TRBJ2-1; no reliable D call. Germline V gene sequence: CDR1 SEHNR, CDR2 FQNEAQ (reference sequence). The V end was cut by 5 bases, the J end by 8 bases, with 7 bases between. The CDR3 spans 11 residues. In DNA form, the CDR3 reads TGTGCCAGCAGCGCCAATTATGAGCAGTTCTTC. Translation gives CASSANYEQFF.

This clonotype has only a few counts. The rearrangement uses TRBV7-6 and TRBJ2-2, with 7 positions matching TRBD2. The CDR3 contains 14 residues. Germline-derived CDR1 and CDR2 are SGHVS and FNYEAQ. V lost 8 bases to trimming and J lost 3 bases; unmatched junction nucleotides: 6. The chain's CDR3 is CASGRVSYTGELFF. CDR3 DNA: TGTGCCAGCGGGAGGGTCTCGTACACCGGGGAGCTGTTTTTT.

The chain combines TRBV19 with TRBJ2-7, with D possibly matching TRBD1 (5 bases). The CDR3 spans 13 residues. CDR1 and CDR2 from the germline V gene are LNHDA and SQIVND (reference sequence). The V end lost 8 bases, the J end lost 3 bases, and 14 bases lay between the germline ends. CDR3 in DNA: TGTGCCAGTTCTGCGGACAATCACTACGAGCAGTACTTC. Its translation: CASSADNHYEQYF.

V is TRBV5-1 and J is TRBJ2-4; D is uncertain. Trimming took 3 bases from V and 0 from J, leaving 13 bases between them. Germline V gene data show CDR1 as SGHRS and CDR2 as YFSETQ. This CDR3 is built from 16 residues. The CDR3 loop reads CASSSSSWVAKNIQYF. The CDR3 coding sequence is TGCGCCAGCAGCTCCTCCAGTTGGGTAGCCAAAAACATTCAGTACTTC.

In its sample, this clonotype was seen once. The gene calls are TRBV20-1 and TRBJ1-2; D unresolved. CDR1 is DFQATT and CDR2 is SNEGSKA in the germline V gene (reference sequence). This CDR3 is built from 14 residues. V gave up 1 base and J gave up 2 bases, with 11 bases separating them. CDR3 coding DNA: TGCAGTGCTAGAGTACGGGGTACCAACTATGGCTACACCTTC. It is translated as CSARVRGTNYGYTF.